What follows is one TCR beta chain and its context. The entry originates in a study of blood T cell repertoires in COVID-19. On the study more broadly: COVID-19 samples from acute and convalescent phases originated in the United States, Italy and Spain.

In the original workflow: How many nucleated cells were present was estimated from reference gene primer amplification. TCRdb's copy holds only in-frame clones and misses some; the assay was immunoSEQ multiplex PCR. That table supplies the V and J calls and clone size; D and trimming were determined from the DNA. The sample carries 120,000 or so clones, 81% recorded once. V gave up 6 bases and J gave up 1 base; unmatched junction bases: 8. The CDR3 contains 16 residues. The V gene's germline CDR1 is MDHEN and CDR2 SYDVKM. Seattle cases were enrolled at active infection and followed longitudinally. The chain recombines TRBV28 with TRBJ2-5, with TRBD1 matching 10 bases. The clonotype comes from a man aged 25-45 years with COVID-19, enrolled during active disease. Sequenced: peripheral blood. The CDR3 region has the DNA TGTGCCAGCAGCAAATCGACAGGGGGCTCCCAAGAGACCCAGTACTTC. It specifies CASSKSTGGSQETQYF. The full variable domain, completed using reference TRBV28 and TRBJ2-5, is DVKVTQSSRYLVKRTGEKVFLECVQDMDHENMFWYRQDPGLGLRLIYFSYDVKMKEKGDIPEGYSVSREKKERFSLILESASTNQTSMYLCASSKSTGGSQETQYFGPGTRLLVL.